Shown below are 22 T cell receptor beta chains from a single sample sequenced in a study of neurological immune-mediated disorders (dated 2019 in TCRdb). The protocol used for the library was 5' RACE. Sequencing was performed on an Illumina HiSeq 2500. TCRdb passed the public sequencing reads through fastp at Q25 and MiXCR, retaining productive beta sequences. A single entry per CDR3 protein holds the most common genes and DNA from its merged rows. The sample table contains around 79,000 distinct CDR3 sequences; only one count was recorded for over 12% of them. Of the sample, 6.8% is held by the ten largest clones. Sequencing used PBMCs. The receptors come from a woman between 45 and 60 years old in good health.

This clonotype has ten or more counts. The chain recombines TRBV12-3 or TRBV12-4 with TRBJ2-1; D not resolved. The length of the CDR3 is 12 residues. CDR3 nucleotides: TGTGCTGAGGACCCCTCCTACAATGAGCAGTTCTTC. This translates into CAEDPSYNEQFF.

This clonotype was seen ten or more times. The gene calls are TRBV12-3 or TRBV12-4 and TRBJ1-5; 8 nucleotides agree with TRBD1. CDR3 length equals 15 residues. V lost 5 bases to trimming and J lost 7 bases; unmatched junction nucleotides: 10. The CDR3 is CASSLQGAGRQPQHF. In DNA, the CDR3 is TGTGCCAGCAGTCTTCAGGGGGCCGGGAGACAGCCCCAGCATTTT.

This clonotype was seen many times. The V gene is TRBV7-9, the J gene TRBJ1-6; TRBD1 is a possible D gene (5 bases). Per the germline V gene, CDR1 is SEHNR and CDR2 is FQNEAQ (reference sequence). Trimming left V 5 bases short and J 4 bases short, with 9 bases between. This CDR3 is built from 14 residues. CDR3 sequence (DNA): TGTGCCAGCAGCCGACAGCTATATAATTCACCCCTCCACTTT. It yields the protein CASSRQLYNSPLHF.

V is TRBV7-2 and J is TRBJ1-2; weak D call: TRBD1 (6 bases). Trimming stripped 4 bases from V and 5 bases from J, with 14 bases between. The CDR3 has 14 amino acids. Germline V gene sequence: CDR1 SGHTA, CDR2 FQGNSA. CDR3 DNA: TGTGCCAGCAGCTCTTACCAGGGGCTATATGGCTACACCTTC. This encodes CASSSYQGLYGYTF.

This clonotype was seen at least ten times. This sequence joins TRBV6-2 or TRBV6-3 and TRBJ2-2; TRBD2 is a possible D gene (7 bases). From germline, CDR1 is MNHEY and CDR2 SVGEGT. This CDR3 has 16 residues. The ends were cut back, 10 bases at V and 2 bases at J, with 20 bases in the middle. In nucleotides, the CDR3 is TGTGCCACCGAAGACTGGGGAGGGACAAACACCGGGGAGCTGTTTTTT. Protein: CATEDWGGTNTGELFF.

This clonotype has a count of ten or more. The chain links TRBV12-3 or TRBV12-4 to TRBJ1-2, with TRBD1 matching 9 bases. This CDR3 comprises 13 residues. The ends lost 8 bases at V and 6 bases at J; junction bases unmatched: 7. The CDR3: CASRTGVIHGYTF. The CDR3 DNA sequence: TGTGCCAGCCGGACAGGGGTAATCCATGGCTACACCTTC.

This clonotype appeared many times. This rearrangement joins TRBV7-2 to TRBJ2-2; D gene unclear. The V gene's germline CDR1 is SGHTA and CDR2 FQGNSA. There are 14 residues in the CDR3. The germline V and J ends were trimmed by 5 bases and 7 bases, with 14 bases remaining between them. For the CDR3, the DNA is TGTGCCAGCAGCCCATCGTATAAAGACGGGGAGCTGTTTTTT. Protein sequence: CASSPSYKDGELFF.

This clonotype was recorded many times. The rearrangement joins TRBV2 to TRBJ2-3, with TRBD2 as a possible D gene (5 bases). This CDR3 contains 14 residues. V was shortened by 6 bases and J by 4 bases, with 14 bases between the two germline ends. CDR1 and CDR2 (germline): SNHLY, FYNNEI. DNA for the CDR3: TGTGCCAGCAGAAGCGCGGGCTCGGCAGATACGCAGTATTTT. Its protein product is CASRSAGSADTQYF.

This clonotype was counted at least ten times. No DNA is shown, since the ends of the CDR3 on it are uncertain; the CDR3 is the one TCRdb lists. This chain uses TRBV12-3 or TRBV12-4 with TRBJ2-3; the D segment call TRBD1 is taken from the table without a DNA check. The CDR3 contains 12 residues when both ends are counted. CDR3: CASTQRWGQGIF.

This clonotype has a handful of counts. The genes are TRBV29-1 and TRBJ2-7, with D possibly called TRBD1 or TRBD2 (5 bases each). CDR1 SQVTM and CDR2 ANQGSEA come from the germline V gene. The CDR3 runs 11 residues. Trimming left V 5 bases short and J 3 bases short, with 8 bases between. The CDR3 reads CSVSRGYEQYF. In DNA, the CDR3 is TGCAGCGTTTCGAGGGGCTACGAGCAGTACTTC.

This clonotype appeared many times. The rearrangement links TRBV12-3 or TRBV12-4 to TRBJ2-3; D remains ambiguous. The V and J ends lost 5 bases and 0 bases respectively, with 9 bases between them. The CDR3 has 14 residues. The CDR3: CASSVRESTDTQYF. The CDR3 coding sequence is TGTGCCAGCAGTGTAAGGGAAAGCACAGATACGCAGTATTTT.

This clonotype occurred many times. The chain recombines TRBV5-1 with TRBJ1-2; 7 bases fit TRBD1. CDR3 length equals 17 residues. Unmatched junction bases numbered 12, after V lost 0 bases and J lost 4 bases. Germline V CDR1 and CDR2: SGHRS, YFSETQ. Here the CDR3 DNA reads TGCGCCAGCAGCTTGGATCCCGGACAGGTCGGGACCTATGGCTACACCTTC. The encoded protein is CASSLDPGQVGTYGYTF.

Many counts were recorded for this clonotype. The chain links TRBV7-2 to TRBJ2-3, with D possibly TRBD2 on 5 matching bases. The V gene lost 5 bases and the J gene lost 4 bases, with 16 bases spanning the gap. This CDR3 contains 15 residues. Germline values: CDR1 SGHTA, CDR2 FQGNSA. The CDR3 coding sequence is TGTGCCAGCAGCCTCAGCGGTGAGGGCCCAGATACGCAGTATTTT. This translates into CASSLSGEGPDTQYF.

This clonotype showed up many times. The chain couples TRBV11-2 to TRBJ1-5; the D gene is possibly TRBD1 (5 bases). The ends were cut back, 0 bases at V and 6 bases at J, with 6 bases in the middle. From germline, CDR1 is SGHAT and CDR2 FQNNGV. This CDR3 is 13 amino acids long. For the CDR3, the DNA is TGTGCCAGCAGCTTAGATAGGGGTCAGCCCCAGCATTTT. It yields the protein CASSLDRGQPQHF.

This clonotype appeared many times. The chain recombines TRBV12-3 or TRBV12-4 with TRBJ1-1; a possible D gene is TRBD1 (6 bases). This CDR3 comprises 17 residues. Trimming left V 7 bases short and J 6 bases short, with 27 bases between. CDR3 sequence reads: CASTRGSGGARLAEAFF. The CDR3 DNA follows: TGTGCCAGCACCCGAGGCTCGGGGGGCGCGAGACTGGCTGAAGCTTTCTTT.

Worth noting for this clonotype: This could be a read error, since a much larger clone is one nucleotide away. The CDR3 DNA sequence: TGTGCCAGCAGTGAAGTGGAACAGGGGGCTTACGAGCAGTACTTC. Translated: CASSEVEQGAYEQYF. V gene TRBV6-1 combines with J gene TRBJ2-7; 9 bases line up with TRBD1. The CDR3 runs to 15 residues. Looked up from germline, CDR1 is MNHNS and CDR2 is SASEGT. The junction had 5 bases not matched to a gene; V was cut back by 1 base and J by 4 bases.

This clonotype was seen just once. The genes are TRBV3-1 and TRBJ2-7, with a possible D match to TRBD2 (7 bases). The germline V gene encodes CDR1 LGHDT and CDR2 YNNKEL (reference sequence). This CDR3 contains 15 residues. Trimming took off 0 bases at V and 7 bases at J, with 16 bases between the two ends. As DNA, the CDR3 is TGTGCCAGCAGCCAAGAACACGGGGGGCGCCCGGAGCAGTACTTC. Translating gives CASSQEHGGRPEQYF.

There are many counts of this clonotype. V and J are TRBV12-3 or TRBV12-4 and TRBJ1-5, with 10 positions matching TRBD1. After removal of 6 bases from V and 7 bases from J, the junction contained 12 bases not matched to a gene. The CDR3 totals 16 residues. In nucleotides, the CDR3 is TGTGCCAGCAGCCCTCCGGGACAGGGGCGCGGGCAGCCCCAGCATTTT. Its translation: CASSPPGQGRGQPQHF.

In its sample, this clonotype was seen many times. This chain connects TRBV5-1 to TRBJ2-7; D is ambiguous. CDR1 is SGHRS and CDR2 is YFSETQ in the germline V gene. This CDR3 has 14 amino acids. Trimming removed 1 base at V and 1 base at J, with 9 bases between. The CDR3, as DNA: TGCGCCAGCAGCTTGCTCCTAAATTCCTACGAGCAGTACTTC. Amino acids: CASSLLLNSYEQYF.

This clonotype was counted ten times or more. The DNA of the CDR3 is TGTGCCAGCAGTTACGCGGGAGGTCGCCCCGGGGAGCTGTTTTTT. It yields the protein CASSYAGGRPGELFF. The chain uses TRBV6-5 and TRBJ2-2; 8 positions match TRBD2. J was trimmed by 6 bases and V by 2 bases; bases with no gene match: 5. This CDR3 is 15 amino acids long. Germline V gene data show CDR1 as MNHEY and CDR2 as SVGAGI.

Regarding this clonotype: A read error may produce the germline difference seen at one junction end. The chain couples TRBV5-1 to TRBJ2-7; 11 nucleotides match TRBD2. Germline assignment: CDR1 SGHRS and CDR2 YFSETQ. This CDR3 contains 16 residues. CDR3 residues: CTSSLAGTSGSYEQYF. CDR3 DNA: TGCACCAGCAGCTTGGCCGGGACTAGCGGTTCCTACGAGCAGTACTTC.

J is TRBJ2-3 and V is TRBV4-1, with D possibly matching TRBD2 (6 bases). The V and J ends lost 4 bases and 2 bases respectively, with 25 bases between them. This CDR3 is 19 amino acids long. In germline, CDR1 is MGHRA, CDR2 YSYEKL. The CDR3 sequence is CASSLPFGERGIHTDTQYF. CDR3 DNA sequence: TGCGCCAGCAGCCTCCCTTTCGGGGAACGGGGGATTCACACAGATACGCAGTATTTT.